This T cell receptor beta chain was captured by sequencing in a study of multiple sclerosis patients with progressive multifocal leukoencephalopathy. Study in general: Controls were natalizumab-treated multiple sclerosis patients who did not develop PML, sampled longitudinally.

Synthetic inline TR CDR3 controls covering all V-J pairings were spiked into each PCR. The method was immunoSEQ multiplex PCR; TCRdb's version includes in-frame clones alone and lacks a portion of them. The sample yields tens of thousands of clones, around 93% seen once. Time point given: before natalizumab initiation. This CDR3 has 14 residues. Looked up from germline, CDR1 is SGHRS and CDR2 is YFSETQ. With 8 bases clipped from V and 2 bases from J, the junction kept 4 bases outside the gene matches. V and J are TRBV5-1 and TRBJ2-3; 11 nucleotides match TRBD1. The sample was PBMCs. This receptor was identified in a man younger than 45 with multiple sclerosis. The DNA for the CDR3 is TGCGCCAGTGGACAGGGGGCCGCCACAGATACGCAGTATTTT. Translated, it gives CASGQGAATDTQYF.